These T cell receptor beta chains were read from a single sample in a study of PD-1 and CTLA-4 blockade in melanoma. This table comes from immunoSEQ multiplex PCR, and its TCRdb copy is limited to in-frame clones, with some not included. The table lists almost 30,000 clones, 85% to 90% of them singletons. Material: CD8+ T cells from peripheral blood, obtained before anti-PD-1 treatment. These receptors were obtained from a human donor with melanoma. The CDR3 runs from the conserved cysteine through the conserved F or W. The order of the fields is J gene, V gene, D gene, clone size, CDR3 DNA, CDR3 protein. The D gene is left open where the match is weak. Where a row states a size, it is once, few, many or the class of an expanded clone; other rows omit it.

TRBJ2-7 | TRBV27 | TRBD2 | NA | TGTGCCAGCAGCCCCGGGGGGGAGCAGTACTTC | CASSPGGEQYF
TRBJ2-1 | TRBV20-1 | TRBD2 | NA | TGCAGTGCTAGTAGTACTAGCGGGAGCCACAATGAGCAGTTCTTC | CSASSTSGSHNEQFF
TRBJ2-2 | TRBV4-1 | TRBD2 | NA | TGCGCCAGCAGCCAAGATGCCGCTAGCGGGACTAACACCGGGGAGCTGTTTTTT | CASSQDAASGTNTGELFF
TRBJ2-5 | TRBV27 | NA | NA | TGTGCCAGCAGTTTAGGGGAGACCCAGTACTTC | CASSLGETQYF
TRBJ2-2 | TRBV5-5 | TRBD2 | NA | TGTGCCAGCAGCCGGGAGGGGTGGGATACCGGGGAGCTGTTTTTT | CASSREGWDTGELFF
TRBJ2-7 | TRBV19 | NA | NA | TGTGCCAGTAGTAATCGCTACGAGCAGTACTTC | CASSNRYEQYF
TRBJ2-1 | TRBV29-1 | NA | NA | TGCAGCGTTGGTGTTGAGCAGGTCGGCTCCTACAATGAGCAGTTCTTC | CSVGVEQVGSYNEQFF
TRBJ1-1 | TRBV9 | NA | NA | TGTGCCAGCAGCGTAGGGGCAGCCATGAACACTGAAGCTTTCTTT | CASSVGAAMNTEAFF
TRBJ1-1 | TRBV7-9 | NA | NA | TGTGCCAGCAGCTTAGGTTCTGAAGCTTTCTTT | CASSLGSEAFF
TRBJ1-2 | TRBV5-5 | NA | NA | TGTGCCAGCAGCTTGGGGTTAGGGGGGATCTATGGCTACACCTTC | CASSLGLGGIYGYTF
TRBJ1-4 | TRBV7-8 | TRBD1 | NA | TGTGCCAGCAGCTCGACAGGGCTTTCTGAAAAACTGTTTTTT | CASSSTGLSEKLFF
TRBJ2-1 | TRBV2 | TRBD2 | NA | TGTGCCAGCAGTGGGACTAGCGGCTTCAATGAGCAGTTCTTC | CASSGTSGFNEQFF
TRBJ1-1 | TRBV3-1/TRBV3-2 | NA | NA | TGTGCCAGCAGCCAAGTCGAAAGGACTGAAGCTTTCTTT | CASSQVERTEAFF
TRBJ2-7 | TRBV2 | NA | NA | TGTGCCAGCACTCGCACAGACTACGAGCAGTACTTC | CASTRTDYEQYF
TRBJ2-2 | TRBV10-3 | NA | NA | TGTGCCATCAGTGAGTCGTTCCTAGCTCAGAACACCGGGGAGCTGTTTTTT | CAISESFLAQNTGELFF
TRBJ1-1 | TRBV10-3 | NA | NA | TGTGCCATCAGTGACCCTGGGACACAGGTAACTGAAGCTTTCTTT | CAISDPGTQVTEAFF
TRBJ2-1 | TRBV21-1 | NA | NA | TGTGCCAGCAGCAAAGACCCCTTCAATGAGCAGTTCTTC | CASSKDPFNEQFF
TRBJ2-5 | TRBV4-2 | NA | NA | TGTGCCAGCAGCCAAGAACTCCCGGCCAGCCCGGGGGAGACCCAGTACTTC | CASSQELPASPGETQYF
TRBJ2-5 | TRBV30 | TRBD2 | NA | TGTGCCTGGAGTGTAGGGACTAGCGACCAAGAGACCCAGTACTTC | CAWSVGTSDQETQYF
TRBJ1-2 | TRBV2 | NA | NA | TGTGCCAGCAGTGGGGCAGAAGGGTTTGGCTACACCTTC | CASSGAEGFGYTF
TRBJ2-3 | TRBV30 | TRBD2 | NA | TGTGCCTGGAGTGCGGCTAGCGGGACCAACACAGATACGCAGTATTTT | CAWSAASGTNTDTQYF
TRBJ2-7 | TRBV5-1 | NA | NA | TGCGCCAGCAGCTCAAGCCCCCAAGGGAAAAGCTCCTACGAGCAGTACTTC | CASSSSPQGKSSYEQYF
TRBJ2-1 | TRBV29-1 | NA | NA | TGCAGCGTTGAGCACAATGAGCAGTTCTTC | CSVEHNEQFF
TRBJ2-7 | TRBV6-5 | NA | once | TGTGCCAGCAGAGGACAGGGAGGGGACTGGTACGAGCAGTACTTC | CASRGQGGDWYEQYF
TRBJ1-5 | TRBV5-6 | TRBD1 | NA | TGTGCCAGCAGCTTGGGACAGGGGATTCAGCCCCAGCATTTT | CASSLGQGIQPQHF
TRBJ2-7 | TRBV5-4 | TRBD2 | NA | TGTGCCAGCAGCCCTATGAGTAGCGGGGGGGCGCGGGAGCAGTACTTC | CASSPMSSGGAREQYF
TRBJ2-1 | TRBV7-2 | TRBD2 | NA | TGTGCCAGCAGCTTAGTCGTAGCGGGCACCTACAATGAGCAGTTCTTC | CASSLVVAGTYNEQFF
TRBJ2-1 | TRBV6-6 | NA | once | TGTGCCAGCAGGGCCGGGCAGGGAATTTTGAATGAGCAGTTCTTC | CASRAGQGILNEQFF
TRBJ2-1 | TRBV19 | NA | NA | TGTGCCAGTAGTGATGGGTTCTACAATGAGCAGTTCTTC | CASSDGFYNEQFF
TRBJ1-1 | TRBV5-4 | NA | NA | TGTGCCAGCAGTGAGAAGGATTTTTTCACTGAAGCTTTCTTT | CASSEKDFFTEAFF
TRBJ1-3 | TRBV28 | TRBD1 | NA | TGTGCCAGCAGAAGCACAGGGGACGGAAACACCATATATTTT | CASRSTGDGNTIYF
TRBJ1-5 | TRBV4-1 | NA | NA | TGCGCCAGCAGCCAAGAAGGAACAGCGAATAGCAATCAGCCCCAGCATTTT | CASSQEGTANSNQPQHF
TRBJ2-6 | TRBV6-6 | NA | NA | TGTGCCAGCAGCCCTGGACAACTCAACGTCCTGACTTTC | CASSPGQLNVLTF
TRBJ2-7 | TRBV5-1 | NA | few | TGCGCCAGCAGCTTGGTTGGGGACTCCTACGAGCAGTACTTC | CASSLVGDSYEQYF
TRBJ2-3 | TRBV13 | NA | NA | TGTGCCAGCAGCTTAGGGCCAGATACGCAGTATTTT | CASSLGPDTQYF
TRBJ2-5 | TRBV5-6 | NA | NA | TGTGCCAGCAGCTTGGGGCCGGCTCCTGAGACCCAGTACTTC | CASSLGPAPETQYF
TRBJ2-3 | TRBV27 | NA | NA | TGTGCCAGCAGTGTAACACCGGCAGAGAGCACAGATACGCAGTATTTT | CASSVTPAESTDTQYF
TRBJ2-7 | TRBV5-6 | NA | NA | TGTGCCAGCAGCCGTAACAGTAGAGCTTACGAGCAGTACTTC | CASSRNSRAYEQYF
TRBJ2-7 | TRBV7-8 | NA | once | TGTGCCAGCAGCTTAGCGCTTGGGGCAGGGATGGACTACGAGCAGTACTTC | CASSLALGAGMDYEQYF
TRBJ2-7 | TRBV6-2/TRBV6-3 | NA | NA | TGTGCCAGCAGTTACTCCCCGACTAGTTCGGGGCCCTACGAGCAGTACTTC | CASSYSPTSSGPYEQYF
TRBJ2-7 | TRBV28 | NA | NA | TGTGCCATAAGCGGATATCCGGGGCACTTCTCCTACGAGCAGTACTTC | CAISGYPGHFSYEQYF
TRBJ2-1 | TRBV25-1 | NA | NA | TGTGCCAGCAGCGGAGAAGGGACACCCAATACCGATGAGCAGTTCTTC | CASSGEGTPNTDEQFF
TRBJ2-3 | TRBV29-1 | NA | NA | TGCAGCGTTGAAGGGACAGTAATAGATACGCAGTATTTT | CSVEGTVIDTQYF
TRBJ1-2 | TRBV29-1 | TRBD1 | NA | TGCAGCGTTGATAGGGACAGGAACGATGGCTACACCTTC | CSVDRDRNDGYTF
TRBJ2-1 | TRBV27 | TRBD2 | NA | TGTGCCAGCAGTTTAGGCCTTAGCGCGGGAGAAAATGAGCAGTTCTTC | CASSLGLSAGENEQFF